These 25 T cell receptor beta chains were sequenced from one sample in a study of Graves' ophthalmopathy and Graves' hyperthyroidism. RNA transcripts were the source from which TCR beta CDR3 regions were amplified. Investigators did first-round RT-PCR with HTBI primers, then second-round multiplex PCR. One entry per CDR3 protein, called by TCRdb with MiXCR from the multiplex PCR reads. The sample lists roughly 39,000 distinct CDR3 sequences; around half were seen once. Input material: peripheral blood. Receptor source: an adult woman with stable Graves' hyperthyroidism.

A single count supports this clonotype. This is likely a read error, given that the CDR3 carries no conserved phenylalanine or tryptophan at its end. The DNA is left out, because the CDR3 cannot be placed on it with certainty; the CDR3 is given as TCRdb lists it. V usage is TRBV14 and J usage is TRBJ1-3. Germline lookup yields CDR1 SGHDN and CDR2 FVKESK. The CDR3 totals 13 residues, both ends included. CDR3 sequence reads: CASSRSPGNTTYL.

The table lists this clonotype with a count of one. V gene TRBV20-1 combines with J gene TRBJ1-2, with TRBD1 as a possible D gene (6 bases). V was shortened by 0 bases and J by 11 bases, with 16 bases between the two germline ends. Looked up from germline, CDR1 is DFQATT and CDR2 is SNEGSKA (reference sequence). This CDR3 contains 13 residues. Here the CDR3 DNA reads TGCAGTGCTAGAGATCCCACAGGGAGAGGGTACACCTTC. It codes for CSARDPTGRGYTF.

Details on this clonotype: The junction departs from germline at one end; a sequencing error may be responsible. This CDR3 reads CASSFNVDSPLHF. The CDR3, as DNA: TGTGCTAGCAGCTTCAACGTGGATTCACCCCTCCACTTT. V gene TRBV7-7 combines with J gene TRBJ1-6, with D unresolved. Germline V gene lookup returns CDR1 SSHAT and CDR2 FNYEAQ (reference sequence). This CDR3 region has 13 residues.

About this clonotype itself: Possible read error: a much larger clone is one base away. The chain combines TRBV6-5 with TRBJ2-3, with no clear D. Germline CDR1 is MNHEY and CDR2 is SVGAGI. The length of the CDR3 is 11 residues. CDR3 bases: TGTGCCAGCGGTTATTCAGATACGCAGTATTTT. Encoded protein: CASGYSDTQYF.

The V gene is TRBV5-1, the J gene TRBJ2-7; 9 bases fit TRBD1. Per the germline V gene, CDR1 is SGHRS and CDR2 is YFSETQ. V was clipped by 3 bases and J by 3 bases; unmatched bases: 1. The CDR3 length is 13 residues. The CDR3 DNA reads as TGCGCCAGCAGCTGGACAGGGGACTACGAGCAGTACTTC. Encoded protein: CASSWTGDYEQYF.

The V call is TRBV20-1, the J call TRBJ2-2, with 8 bases identical to TRBD2. CDR1 and CDR2 (germline): DFQATT, SNEGSKA (reference sequence). V dropped 6 bases and J dropped 3; count of bases not matched to a gene: 3. The CDR3 is made up of 13 amino acids. CDR3 amino acids: CSATAGDTGELFF. DNA for the CDR3: TGCAGTGCCACAGCGGGAGACACCGGGGAGCTGTTTTTT.

The chain has TRBV7-2 and TRBJ2-5, with D perhaps TRBD1 or TRBD2 (6 bases each). The germline CDR1 and CDR2 sequences are SGHTA and FQGNSA. Between the trimmed V and J ends, which lost 1 base and 4 bases, there was a span of 13 bases. This CDR3 is built from 15 residues. The CDR3 loop reads CASSLVGGQGETQYF. As DNA, the CDR3 is TGTGCCAGCAGCTTAGTTGGGGGGCAAGGAGAGACCCAGTACTTC. The whole variable domain, filled in from reference TRBV7-2 and TRBJ2-5, reads GAGVSQSPSNKVTEKGKDVELRCDPISGHTALYWYRQSLGQGLEFLIYFQGNSAPDKSGLPSDRFSAERTGGSVSTLTIQRTQQEDSAVYLCASSLVGGQGETQYFGPGTRLLVL.

The chain joins TRBV15 to TRBJ2-5; TRBD2 matches at 7 bases. The CDR3 sequence is 14 residues long. Germline V gives CDR1 LNHNV, CDR2 YYDKDF (reference sequence). J lost 5 bases, V lost 6 bases, and 9 bases had no gene match. CDR3: CATREAGSLETQYF. In nucleotides, the CDR3 is TGTGCCACCAGGGAAGCGGGAAGTCTTGAGACCCAGTACTTC.

V usage is TRBV5-1 and J usage is TRBJ2-5, with TRBD1 identical over 9 bases. Trimming cost V 4 bases and J 3 bases; bases outside gene matches: 4. Germline assignment: CDR1 SGHRS and CDR2 YFSETQ. The CDR3 length is 14 residues. In nucleotides, the CDR3 is TGCGCCAGCAGCAGCCGGGACAGGGAAGAGACCCAGTACTTC. Translation: CASSSRDREETQYF.

This clonotype was found many times. V and J are TRBV29-1 and TRBJ2-3; 11 nucleotides align to TRBD1. Germline-derived CDR1 and CDR2 are SQVTM and ANQGSEA. V shed 7 bases and J 4 bases; nucleotides not matched to a gene: 4. The CDR3 is 13 amino acids. CDR3 DNA sequence: TGCAGCGCCGGGACAGGGGGGCCAGATACGCAGTATTTT. Amino acid sequence: CSAGTGGPDTQYF.

This chain connects TRBV20-1 to TRBJ2-5; TRBD2 matches at 13 bases. The CDR3 runs 14 residues. V lost 6 bases, J lost 9 bases, and 10 bases stayed unmatched. Germline lookup yields CDR1 DFQATT and CDR2 SNEGSKA (reference sequence). The CDR3 here is CSAPGLAGVGAQYF. The CDR3 DNA is TGCAGTGCCCCCGGACTAGCGGGAGTTGGGGCCCAGTACTTC.

In its sample, this clonotype is medium-sized. The gene calls are TRBV2 and TRBJ1-6, with unresolved D. The CDR3 has 14 residues. Per germline, CDR1 SNHLY and CDR2 FYNNEI. Between the trimmed V and J ends, which lost 3 bases and 9 bases, there was a span of 12 bases. The CDR3 region is CASSDPGRSSPLHF. The CDR3 coding sequence is TGTGCCAGCAGTGACCCGGGGAGGAGTTCACCCCTCCACTTT.

The chain uses TRBV19 and TRBJ2-2; TRBD2 agrees at 12 bases. Germline CDR1 reads LNHDA; CDR2 reads SQIVND (reference sequence). The V and J ends lost 10 bases and 4 bases, in that order; junction bases with no gene match: 13. The CDR3 has 17 residues. The CDR3 spells CANGGTSGRTGTGELFF. CDR3 DNA: TGTGCCAATGGAGGGACTAGCGGGCGAACGGGCACCGGGGAGCTGTTTTTT.

This clonotype was seen ten or more times. V and J are TRBV7-9 and TRBJ1-4; 7 bases fit TRBD1. The CDR3 length is 15 residues. Germline lookup yields CDR1 SEHNR and CDR2 FQNEAQ (reference sequence). J was trimmed by 8 bases and V by 0 bases; bases with no gene match: 6. CDR3 in amino acids: CASSLAKGAREKLFF. The CDR3 DNA follows: TGTGCCAGCAGCTTAGCGAAGGGGGCACGGGAAAAACTGTTTTTT.

The J gene is TRBJ2-7, the V gene TRBV11-1; D uncertain. The CDR3 spans 18 residues. Germline V lookup: CDR1 SGHAT, CDR2 FQDESV (reference sequence). The V and J ends lost 5 bases and 2 bases respectively, with 25 bases between them. CDR3 loop: CASSPDSGSDGHTYEQYF. CDR3 sequence (DNA): TGTGCCAGCAGCCCCGATTCTGGGTCGGACGGCCACACCTACGAGCAGTACTTC.

Ten or more counts support this clonotype. The chain couples TRBV27 to TRBJ1-5; 7 nucleotides agree with TRBD1. CDR1 is MNHEY and CDR2 is SMNVEV in the germline V gene (reference sequence). Germline trimming cut 2 bases from V and 7 bases from J; bases unmatched to any gene: 5. CDR3 length: 14 residues. CDR3 protein: CASSLRDSSQPQHF. CDR3 DNA sequence: TGTGCCAGCAGTTTACGGGACAGTTCCCAGCCCCAGCATTTT.

The rearrangement links TRBV6-1 to TRBJ2-5; tentatively, D is TRBD2 (6 bases). Germline assignment: CDR1 MNHNS and CDR2 SASEGT. Trimming cost V 8 bases and J 4 bases, with 8 bases left between them. This CDR3 contains 11 residues. CDR3 nucleotide sequence: TGTGCCAGCCGGAGGGGAGAGACCCAGTACTTC. The encoded protein is CASRRGETQYF.

In its sample, this clonotype was seen many times. The chain uses TRBV9 and TRBJ2-3; maybe TRBD1 (6 bases). Trimming shortened V by 0 bases and J by 6 bases, and 14 bases separated the two germline ends. This CDR3 contains 15 residues. From germline, CDR1 is SGDLS and CDR2 YYNGEE. CDR3 protein: CASSVEGGVVDTQYF. DNA for the CDR3: TGTGCCAGCAGCGTAGAAGGGGGAGTGGTCGATACGCAGTATTTT.

This clonotype was seen many times. This sequence joins TRBV27 and TRBJ2-7; D uncertain. Germline values: CDR1 MNHEY, CDR2 SMNVEV (reference sequence). This CDR3 region has 14 residues. The V end lost 5 bases, the J end lost 0 bases, and 11 bases lay between the germline ends. The CDR3 DNA sequence: TGTGCCAGCAGTCTGACGACCAACTCCTACGAGCAGTACTTC. It translates to CASSLTTNSYEQYF.

The count of this clonotype is one. The chain uses TRBV20-1 and TRBJ1-2; 11 bases match TRBD1. The germline V gene encodes CDR1 DFQATT and CDR2 SNEGSKA (reference sequence). The CDR3 runs to 16 residues. The trim removed 6 bases at V and 6 bases at J, leaving 15 bases unmatched. The CDR3 coding sequence is TGCAGTGCCTTTAAGGACAGGGGGCGATGGGAGAATGGCTACACCTTC. Amino acids: CSAFKDRGRWENGYTF.

The rearrangement uses TRBV6-5 and TRBJ2-7; 9 nucleotides line up with TRBD1. V lost 10 bases and J lost 7; bases outside the gene matches: 11. The germline V gene encodes CDR1 MNHEY and CDR2 SVGAGI. This CDR3 is built from 13 residues. CDR3 DNA sequence: TGTGCCACCAGCCCGGGGACAGGGTATGAGCAGTACTTC. It codes for CATSPGTGYEQYF.

Remarks on this clonotype: The CDR3 end shows no conserved phenylalanine or tryptophan, and so a read error is likely. CDR3 residues: CASSLATGGGNQPQHS. CDR3 DNA: TGTGCCAGCAGCTTAGCGACAGGGGGCGGCAATCAGCCCCAGCATTCT. The chain employs TRBV7-8 and TRBJ1-5; the match to TRBD1 covers 10 bases. CDR3 length equals 16 residues. Trimming took 0 bases from V and 2 from J; bases not matched to a gene: 1. The germline V gene encodes CDR1 SGHVS and CDR2 FQNEAQ.

This clonotype came up many times. This rearrangement joins TRBV6-6 to TRBJ1-4, with D possibly matching TRBD1 (6 bases). V lost 6 bases and J 8 bases, leaving 10 bases between the germline ends. There are 12 residues in the CDR3. Germline-derived CDR1 and CDR2 are MNHNY and SVGAGI (reference sequence). The DNA for the CDR3 is TGTGCCAGCAGAAGGGGGGAGGAAAAACTGTTTTTT. It is translated as CASRRGEEKLFF.

J is TRBJ2-7 and V is TRBV20-1, with 13 bases that match TRBD2. The V and J ends lost 4 bases and 4 bases, in that order; junction bases with no gene match: 1. Germline CDR1 DFQATT, CDR2 SNEGSKA (reference sequence). This CDR3 region has 13 residues. The CDR3 DNA follows: TGCAGTGCTATGGGACTAGCGGGGTACGAGCAGTACTTC. Translation gives CSAMGLAGYEQYF.

To note about this clonotype: One base away lies a much larger clone, so this may be a sequencing read error. This CDR3 fails to terminate in the conserved phenylalanine or tryptophan, so it likely reflects a read error. The chain employs TRBV7-2 and TRBJ2-5; either TRBD1 or TRBD2 may supply D (5 bases each). Between the trimmed V and J ends, which lost 7 bases and 2 bases, there was a span of 11 bases. The CDR3 is 13 amino acids. Germline loops: CDR1 SGHTA, CDR2 FQGNSA. The DNA for the CDR3 is TGTGCCAGCAACCTCTGGGGGCAAGAGACCCAGTACTCC. It is translated as CASNLWGQETQYS.